The clone carrying this T cell receptor (beta chain) was counted between two and nine times. Its antigen is currently unknown. TCRdb's copy holds only in-frame clones and misses some; the assay was immunoSEQ multiplex PCR. The table has 7,500 to 10,000 clones, 60% to 85% seen once. This record belongs to a study of immune evolution from preneoplasia to lung adenocarcinoma. The germline V gene has CDR1 MNHEY and CDR2 SMNVEV (reference sequence). The CDR3 is 14 residues long. V lost 6 bases, J lost 0 bases, and 9 bases lay in between. Between the mid-2010s and the late 2010s, patients underwent resection in Japan or China. Premalignant or tumor cells were enriched by macro-dissection after pathologic assessment. Study-wide results and limits: Normal lung had highest clonality; later lesions appeared denser, more diverse.

This receptor was obtained from a person between 65 and 80 years old with lung adenocarcinoma. Some clones in this sample may be carry-over from other donors' samples. This sequence joins TRBV27 and TRBJ1-5; D is unresolved. The sample taken for sequencing was FFPE minimally invasive lung adenocarcinoma tissue. The CDR3 sequence: CASRRTLSNQPQHF. The CDR3 DNA sequence: TGTGCCAGCAGAAGGACCCTTAGCAATCAGCCCCAGCATTTT.